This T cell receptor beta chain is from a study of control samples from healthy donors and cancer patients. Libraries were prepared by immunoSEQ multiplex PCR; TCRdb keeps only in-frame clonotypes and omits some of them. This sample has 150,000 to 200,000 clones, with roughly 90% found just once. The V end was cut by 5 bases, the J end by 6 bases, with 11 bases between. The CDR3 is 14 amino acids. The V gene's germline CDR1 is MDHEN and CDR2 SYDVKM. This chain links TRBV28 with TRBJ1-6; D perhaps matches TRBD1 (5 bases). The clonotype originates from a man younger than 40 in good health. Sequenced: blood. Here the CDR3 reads CASSTGTGNSPLHF. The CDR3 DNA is TGTGCCAGCAGTACCGGGACGGGTAATTCACCCCTCCACTTT.